Following are 31 T cell receptor beta chains from one sample sequenced in a study of T cell changes during pregnancy in multiple sclerosis. Produced via immunoSEQ multiplex PCR; TCRdb's table is partial and in-frame only. This sample has tens of thousands of clones, with roughly 89% found just once. The sample consisted of CD4+ T cells from peripheral blood mononuclear cells, taken in the first trimester of pregnancy. Source of these receptors: a female donor with multiple sclerosis, enrolled in a pregnancy study.

This chain uses TRBV30 with TRBJ2-1; the match to TRBD2 covers 7 bases. Trimming took 3 bases from V and 6 from J; bases not matched to a gene: 8. Germline V gene lookup returns CDR1 GTSNPN and CDR2 SVGIG (reference sequence). The CDR3 has 14 residues. CDR3 nucleotides: TGTGCCTGGAGGGGGGGGTGGACAAGCAATGAGCAGTTCTTC. Amino acid sequence: CAWRGGWTSNEQFF.

This chain connects TRBV14 to TRBJ2-7; the match to TRBD1 covers 9 bases. The length of the CDR3 is 15 residues. Germline-derived CDR1 and CDR2 are SGHDN and FVKESK. Germline trimming cut 4 bases from V and 2 bases from J; bases unmatched to any gene: 6. Written as DNA, the CDR3 is TGTGCCAGCAGCCTACCGGACAGGGGCCCCTACGAGCAGTACTTC. This codes for CASSLPDRGPYEQYF. The complete variable domain, with remaining parts taken from reference TRBV14 and TRBJ2-7, reads EAGVTQFPSHSVIEKGQTVTLRCDPISGHDNLYWYRRVMGKEIKFLLHFVKESKQDESGMPNNRFLAERTGGTYSTLKVQPAELEDSGVYFCASSLPDRGPYEQYFGPGTRLTVT.

The rearrangement links TRBV6-5 to TRBJ2-1, with a tentative D call TRBD1 (6 bases). V shed 4 bases and J shed 5 bases, with 18 bases lying between them. The CDR3 loop spans 16 amino acids. The germline V gene encodes CDR1 MNHEY and CDR2 SVGAGI. CDR3 nucleotides: TGTGCCAGCAGTTCCCCCCGGCCTGGGGGCCACAATGAGCAGTTCTTC. This translates into CASSSPRPGGHNEQFF.

The chain is built from TRBV28 and TRBJ2-7; 14 bases align to TRBD2. The V segment lost 1 base and the J segment 5 bases; nucleotides outside the gene matches: 1. The CDR3 runs to 15 residues. Germline assignment: CDR1 MDHEN and CDR2 SYDVKM. CDR3 nucleotide sequence: TGTGCCAGCAGTTTATTGGGACTAGCGGGAGACGAGCAGTACTTC. Amino acids: CASSLLGLAGDEQYF.

The V and J genes are TRBV5-6 and TRBJ2-3; D may be TRBD1 (6 bases). The V end lost 3 bases, the J end lost 4 bases, and 18 bases lay between the germline ends. CDR3 length: 16 residues. The germline gives CDR1 SGHDT, CDR2 YYEEEE. This CDR3 is CASSSYRADGADTQYF. The CDR3 nucleotides read TGTGCCAGCAGCTCCTACAGGGCGGATGGGGCAGATACGCAGTATTTT. The full variable domain, rest sourced from reference TRBV5-6 and TRBJ2-3, is DAGVTQSPTHLIKTRGQQVTLRCSPKSGHDTVSWYQQALGQGPQFIFQYYEEEERQRGNFPDRFSGHQFPNYSSELNVNALLLGDSALYLCASSSYRADGADTQYFGPGTRLTVL.

DNA of the CDR3: TGTGCCAGTAGTTCCCAGACAGGGGGAACGATACAACGAGTGATACAAGAGACCCAGTACTTC. Protein sequence: CASSSQTGGTIQRVIQETQYF. The chain is built from TRBV19 and TRBJ2-5; 9 nucleotides line up with TRBD1. From germline, CDR1 is LNHDA and CDR2 SQIVND (reference sequence). The CDR3 loop spans 21 amino acids. V dropped 5 bases and J dropped 2; count of bases not matched to a gene: 24.

CDR3 nucleotide sequence: TGCGCCAGCAGCTTGGCCGGGGCGGGAGCAGAGACCCAGTACTTC. Its translation: CASSLAGAGAETQYF. V is TRBV5-1 and J is TRBJ2-5; TRBD2 agrees at 7 bases. In germline, CDR1 is SGHRS, CDR2 YFSETQ. This CDR3 comprises 15 residues. V lost 0 bases to trimming and J lost 4 bases; unmatched junction nucleotides: 6.

This chain links TRBV7-7 with TRBJ2-2; 7 bases fit TRBD2. Germline V gene data show CDR1 as SSHAT and CDR2 as FNYEAQ (reference sequence). The CDR3 consists of 15 residues. V was clipped by 5 bases and J by 6 bases; unmatched bases: 9. CDR3 in DNA: TGTGCCAGCAGCCAGAGGAGGGAGGGACCCGGGGAGCTGTTTTTT. Translating it yields CASSQRREGPGELFF.

The CDR3 bases are TGTGCCAGCAGACCAAGTTGGGCGGGATGGTACGAGCAGTACTTC. Translating it yields CASRPSWAGWYEQYF. The rearrangement uses TRBV5-6 and TRBJ2-7; D might be TRBD2 (6 bases). The CDR3 is 15 residues long. Looked up from germline, CDR1 is SGHDT and CDR2 is YYEEEE. V lost 5 bases and J 4 bases, leaving 19 bases between the germline ends.

This chain connects TRBV7-6 to TRBJ1-1; D gene uncertain. The CDR3 contains 13 residues. Germline V gene lookup returns CDR1 SGHVS and CDR2 FNYEAQ. Between the trimmed V and J ends, which lost 5 bases and 4 bases, there was a span of 11 bases. The CDR3 DNA follows: TGTGCCAGCAGCCTTCGAGATGGCACTGAAGCTTTCTTT. Translated, it gives CASSLRDGTEAFF. Filled out from reference TRBV7-6 and TRBJ1-1, the complete variable domain reads GAGVSQSPRYKVTKRGQDVALRCDPISGHVSLYWYRQALGQGPEFLTYFNYEAQQDKSGLPNDRFSAERPEGSISTLTIQRTEQRDSAMYRCASSLRDGTEAFFGQGTRLTVV.

The chain uses TRBV9 and TRBJ2-2; the D gene is possibly TRBD1 (5 bases). CDR1 is SGDLS, CDR2 YYNGEE, per germline. Trimming pared 3 bases from V and 7 bases from J, leaving 10 bases between. The CDR3 extends over 13 amino acids. The CDR3 loop reads CASSARQSGELFF. The CDR3 nucleotides are TGTGCCAGCAGCGCTAGACAGAGCGGGGAGCTGTTTTTT.

CDR3 sequence: CASSQRGGPRLAERGYNEQFF. The CDR3, as DNA: TGCGCCAGCAGTCAACGCGGGGGGCCTCGGCTAGCAGAAAGGGGGTACAATGAGCAGTTCTTC. The J gene is TRBJ2-1, the V gene TRBV23-1, with 8 bases identical to TRBD2. TRBV23-1 is assigned to the ORF class and has an uncertain function. V dropped 2 bases and J dropped 4; count of bases not matched to a gene: 22. The CDR3 loop spans 21 amino acids.

The chain recombines TRBV10-3 with TRBJ2-2, with 11 bases identical to TRBD2. The germline gives CDR1 ENHRY, CDR2 SYGVKD. Germline trimming cut 6 bases from V and 0 bases from J; bases unmatched to any gene: 6. The CDR3 contains 17 residues. This CDR3 reads CAIRSGTSGTNTGELFF. CDR3 DNA: TGTGCCATCAGGTCCGGGACTAGCGGAACGAACACCGGGGAGCTGTTTTTT.

The chain has TRBV7-2 and TRBJ2-7; the D gene is possibly TRBD1 (5 bases). The CDR3 loop spans 14 amino acids. The V gene's germline CDR1 is SGHTA and CDR2 FQGNSA. V was shortened by 1 base and J by 2 bases, with 9 bases between the two germline ends. Here the CDR3 DNA reads TGTGCCAGCAGCTTAGTAGGGGCCACCTACGAGCAGTACTTC. Protein: CASSLVGATYEQYF. Complete variable domain (other parts from reference TRBV7-2 and TRBJ2-7): GAGVSQSPSNKVTEKGKDVELRCDPISGHTALYWYRQSLGQGLEFLIYFQGNSAPDKSGLPSDRFSAERTGGSVSTLTIQRTQQEDSAVYLCASSLVGATYEQYFGPGTRLTVT.

The V gene is TRBV5-4, the J gene TRBJ2-1, with 8 bases lining up with TRBD2. Germline V lookup: CDR1 SGHNT, CDR2 YYREEE (reference sequence). This CDR3 contains 15 residues. V shed 4 bases, J shed 8 bases, and the junction held 11 bases outside the gene matches. CDR3 nucleotides: TGTGCCAGCAGCCTGAAGCGGGAGAGGGGCGATGAGCAGTTCTTC. Translating it yields CASSLKRERGDEQFF.

The rearrangement joins TRBV19 to TRBJ2-1, with D hard to call. Germline V gives CDR1 LNHDA, CDR2 SQIVND (reference sequence). Trimming pared 7 bases from V and 0 bases from J, leaving 13 bases between. This CDR3 has 15 residues. CDR3 nucleotide sequence: TGTGCCAGTAAGCTACAGTTCACCTCCTACAATGAGCAGTTCTTC. Translating gives CASKLQFTSYNEQFF.

About this clone itself: One junction end does not reproduce the germline sequence, and a read error may be involved. V and J are TRBV6-4 and TRBJ1-2; 9 bases map to TRBD1. The length of the CDR3 is 13 residues. Germline V lookup: CDR1 MRHNA, CDR2 SNTAGT. CDR3: CASIDRGGYGYTF. CDR3 nucleotide sequence: TGTGCCAGCATTGACAGGGGGGGCTATGGCTACACCTTC.

This clone was observed once. V usage is TRBV9 and J usage is TRBJ2-7, with TRBD1 matching 8 bases. CDR3 length: 14 residues. The J segment lost 2 bases and the V segment lost 4 bases, leaving 5 bases of the junction unmatched. The V gene's germline CDR1 is SGDLS and CDR2 YYNGEE. DNA for the CDR3: TGTGCCAGCAGCAACCGGGACAGGCCCTACGAGCAGTACTTC. It translates to CASSNRDRPYEQYF.

The rearrangement links TRBV5-6 to TRBJ2-7, with a tentative D call TRBD2 (6 bases). The V gene's germline CDR1 is SGHDT and CDR2 YYEEEE. V was cut by 5 bases and J by 0 bases, with 15 bases left in between. The CDR3 totals 15 residues. The CDR3 here is CASRSRRESSYEQYF. The CDR3 region has the DNA TGTGCCAGCAGATCGAGACGGGAGAGCTCCTACGAGCAGTACTTC.

This chain connects TRBV30 to TRBJ1-5, with 7 positions matching TRBD1. Germline CDR1 and CDR2: GTSNPN and SVGIG (reference sequence). The CDR3 has 15 amino acids. The V and J ends lost 2 bases and 9 bases, in that order; junction bases with no gene match: 13. This chain's CDR3 is CAWSPQGGLIGPQHF. The DNA for the CDR3 is TGTGCCTGGAGTCCCCAGGGGGGCTTGATAGGGCCCCAGCATTTT.

The V call is TRBV4-2, the J call TRBJ2-2, with a weak D call TRBD1 (7 bases). Trimming removed 1 base at V and 4 bases at J, with 16 bases between. Germline-derived CDR1 and CDR2 are LGHNA and YNFKEQ. The CDR3 spans 17 residues. The CDR3 bases are TGTGCCAGCAGCCAAGTTGTGCAGGGGGGACTCACCGGGGAGCTGTTTTTT. This sequence encodes CASSQVVQGGLTGELFF.

This rearrangement joins TRBV20-1 to TRBJ2-3; no reliable D call. The V gene lost 1 base and the J gene lost 5 bases, with 4 bases spanning the gap. In germline, CDR1 is DFQATT, CDR2 SNEGSKA (reference sequence). The CDR3 length is 11 residues. CDR3 in amino acids: CSARVVDTQYF. CDR3 bases: TGCAGTGCTAGAGTCGTAGATACGCAGTATTTT.

This chain connects TRBV4-1 to TRBJ1-1; 8 bases agree with TRBD1. V lost 4 bases and J lost 7; bases outside the gene matches: 5. Germline CDR1 and CDR2: MGHRA and YSYEKL. CDR3 size: 13 residues. The CDR3: CASSPRTGIEAFF. The CDR3 region has the DNA TGCGCCAGCAGCCCACGGACAGGGATTGAAGCTTTCTTT.

This chain uses TRBV7-9 with TRBJ1-2; D unresolved. From germline, CDR1 is SEHNR and CDR2 FQNEAQ (reference sequence). The CDR3 runs to 12 residues. Deletions cut 5 bases from V and 7 bases from J, with 11 bases between. Written as DNA, the CDR3 is TGTGCCAGCAGCCTCAACAGCGGTGGCTACACCTTC. Its protein product is CASSLNSGGYTF.

In its sample, this clone was seen a few times. The chain carries TRBV5-1 and TRBJ2-1, with 7 nucleotides matching TRBD1. CDR3 length: 14 amino acids. V dropped 5 bases and J dropped 5; count of bases not matched to a gene: 7. Germline lookup yields CDR1 SGHRS and CDR2 YFSETQ. CDR3 sequence (DNA): TGCGCCAGCAGGAATCCGGGACAGAACAATGAGCAGTTCTTC. Translating it yields CASRNPGQNNEQFF.

This chain joins TRBV7-2 and TRBJ2-3; 7 bases map to TRBD2. CDR1 and CDR2 from the germline V gene are SGHTA and FQGNSA. The CDR3 totals 15 residues. V was pared by 7 bases and J by 0 bases, with 7 bases of the junction left unmatched. The CDR3 is CASTTGGPSTDTQYF. CDR3 DNA sequence: TGTGCCAGCACCACGGGAGGCCCTAGCACAGATACGCAGTATTTT.

Details on this clone: An end of the junction does not agree with germline; a read error may underlie this. This sequence joins TRBV14 and TRBJ1-5, with unresolved D. The CDR3 has 13 amino acids. From germline, CDR1 is SGHDN and CDR2 FVKESK. The CDR3 DNA reads as TGTGCCAGCAGCCCCATGGGTGGTGGCGGATTTTATTTT. This translates into CASSPMGGGGFYF.

The V and J genes are TRBV18 and TRBJ2-5; D ambiguous. The CDR3 runs 15 residues. Germline V lookup: CDR1 KGHSH, CDR2 LQKENI. V was cut by 1 base and J by 1 base, with 10 bases left in between. The CDR3 nucleotides are TGTGCCAGCTCACCACGCGGAGATAGCCAAGAGACCCAGTACTTC. This translates into CASSPRGDSQETQYF.

V and J are TRBV6-1 and TRBJ1-4; D perhaps matches TRBD1 (5 bases). Germline CDR1 and CDR2: MNHNS and SASEGT. The CDR3 loop spans 15 amino acids. Trimming removed 4 bases at V and 7 bases at J, with 16 bases between. Here the CDR3 DNA reads TGTGCCAGCAGTGGGATCACAGGTCTGAGTGAAAAACTGTTTTTT. Translated, it gives CASSGITGLSEKLFF.

The chain joins TRBV5-4 to TRBJ2-5; 7 bases match TRBD2. J lost 4 bases, V lost 6 bases, and 6 bases had no gene match. CDR1 is SGHNT and CDR2 is YYREEE in the germline V gene (reference sequence). The CDR3 is made up of 13 amino acids. The CDR3 is CASTGTGGETQYF. The DNA of the CDR3 is TGTGCCAGCACCGGAACGGGGGGAGAGACCCAGTACTTC.

The rearrangement links TRBV6-6 to TRBJ1-1; TRBD1 aligns across 7 bases. V shed 0 bases and J 3 bases; nucleotides not matched to a gene: 7. This CDR3 is 16 amino acids long. Germline V gene lookup returns CDR1 MNHNY and CDR2 SVGAGI (reference sequence). The CDR3: CASSYSKRGRHTEAFF. The CDR3 coding sequence is TGTGCCAGCAGTTACTCGAAGAGGGGGCGTCACACTGAAGCTTTCTTT.